The clone carrying this T cell receptor beta chain was recorded at least ten times. Its antigen is not identified. The CDR3 has 13 amino acids. Germline CDR1 reads DFQATT; CDR2 reads SNEGSKA (reference sequence). With 0 bases removed from V and 1 base from J, the gap between germline ends came to 6 bases. This sample's time point: pre-sensitization, week 0. The treatment is: therapeutic diphenylcyclopropenone sensitization with weekly scalp DPC. The data are from a study of human T cells and chemical hapten exposure. Overall study results and limits: Expanded TCRs showed more large CDR3 clusters than pre-sensitization or healthy control sets.

For the library, individual cDNA molecules each received unique molecular identifiers. A single record per CDR3 protein comes from TCRdb applying MiXCR to the RACE reads. There are roughly 380,000 distinct CDR3 sequences in the sample; approximately 5.1% occur only once, and 2% to 3% lies in the top ten. Here the sequenced sample was whole blood, taken in connection with sensitization to the hapten diphenylcyclopropenone (DPC). This chain joins TRBV20-1 and TRBJ1-1, with no clear D. The origin of this receptor is a woman in her 50s with alopecia areata. Some clones in this sample may be carry-over from other donors' samples. The CDR3 sequence is CSARDIGNTEAFF. The CDR3 DNA sequence: TGCAGTGCTAGAGATATAGGGAACACTGAAGCTTTCTTT.